The rows below give T cell receptor beta chains drawn from one sample of a study of shared clonotypes between healthy human individuals. TCRdb's copy holds only in-frame clones and misses some; the assay was immunoSEQ multiplex PCR. In the table there are over a million clones, roughly 97% of which are singletons. The sequencing input was naive CD4+ T cells sorted from blood. The receptor set was obtained from a man aged 25-45 years in good health. Each CDR3 is given with its conserved first and last residue.

J gene,V gene,CDR3 protein
TRBJ1-2,TRBV28,CASSQGRQGSGGYTF
TRBJ2-5,TRBV7-3,CASSLRALSGLAGGDQETQYF
TRBJ1-5,TRBV10-2,CASSVTGSEQPQHF
TRBJ1-3,TRBV4-3,CASSQAGAATSGNTIYF
TRBJ2-3,TRBV30,CAWSPPGTDTQYF
TRBJ2-7,TRBV18,CASSPDTGYEQYF
TRBJ2-3,TRBV5-8,CASSFQGPDTQYF
TRBJ1-1,TRBV5-1,CASSGDRMSTEAFF
TRBJ1-3,TRBV4-3,CASSQEPTVSGNTIYF
TRBJ1-5,TRBV10-1,CASSPSRTGANQPQHF